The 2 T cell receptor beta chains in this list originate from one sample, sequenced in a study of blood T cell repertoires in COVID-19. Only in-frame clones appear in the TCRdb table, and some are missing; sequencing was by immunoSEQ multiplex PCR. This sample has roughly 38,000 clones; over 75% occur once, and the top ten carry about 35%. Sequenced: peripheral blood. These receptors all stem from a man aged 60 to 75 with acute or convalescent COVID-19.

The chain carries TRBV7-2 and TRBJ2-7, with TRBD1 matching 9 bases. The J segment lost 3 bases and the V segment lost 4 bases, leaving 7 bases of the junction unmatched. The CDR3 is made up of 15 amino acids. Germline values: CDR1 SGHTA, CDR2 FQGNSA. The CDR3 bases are TGTGCCAGCAGCTCTCAAACGGGACAGGGCTACGAGCAGTACTTC. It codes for CASSSQTGQGYEQYF.

Here the CDR3 DNA reads TGTGCCACCAGCGCGGGAGAGACCTACGAGCAGTACTTC. It codes for CATSAGETYEQYF. The genes are TRBV24-1 and TRBJ2-7, with TRBD2 matching over 7 bases. The V gene's germline CDR1 is KGHDR and CDR2 SFDVKD. The junction had 4 bases not matched to a gene; V was cut back by 7 bases and J by 2 bases. The CDR3 consists of 13 residues.